The rows below give T cell receptor beta chains drawn from one sample of a study of T-cell reconstitution after alpha-beta-depleted transplantation in children. TCRdb reprocessed the PCR reads via MiXCR and lists one record per CDR3 protein. Altogether about a million distinct CDR3 sequences are present, under 30% being singletons, with the ten largest covering over 25%. The sample here was PBMCs, mostly from graft donor cells, taken 360 days after TCRalphabeta/CD19-depleted stem cell transplant. These receptors all stem from a boy under two years old who had a stem cell transplant for SCID, so the T cells may come from the graft donor. Each CDR3 is given with its conserved first and last residue. Each record gives: clone size, D gene, V gene, J gene, CDR3 protein, CDR3 DNA. A D gene is named only where the DNA matches it firmly. The listing skips clone size in some rows; elsewhere it reads once, few, many or a size class.

few	NA	TRBV20-1	TRBJ2-7	CSARRLGVVESEQYF	TGCAGTGCTAGACGCCTAGGTGTTGTAGAGTCCGAGCAGTACTTC
few	NA	TRBV25-1	TRBJ2-7	CASQTGDRVAYEQYF	TGTGCCAGTCAAACGGGGGATCGAGTGGCCTACGAGCAGTACTTC
NA	NA	TRBV10-3	TRBJ1-1	CAISDKGSLNTEAFF	TGTGCCATCAGTGACAAGGGCTCACTGAACACTGAAGCTTTCTTT
NA	TRBD2	TRBV5-1	TRBJ2-5	CASRRIATSGGSAQYF	TGCGCCAGCCGCAGGATCGCGACTAGCGGTGGGTCGGCCCAGTACTTC
few	NA	TRBV20-1	TRBJ1-1	CSASKAGDIQAFF	TGCAGTGCTAGTAAGGCAGGGGATATACAAGCTTTCTTT
NA	NA	TRBV9	TRBJ2-7	CASSVDEGLEQYF	TGTGCCAGCAGCGTAGATGAGGGGTTGGAGCAGTACTTC
NA	NA	TRBV11-3	TRBJ2-5	CASSLQGRLTETQYF	TGTGCCAGCAGCTTACAGGGGCGACTGACGGAGACCCAGTACTTC
few	NA	TRBV10-2	TRBJ2-3	CASGVTGTIRTDTQYF	TGCGCCAGCGGGGTTACCGGGACCATACGCACAGATACGCAGTATTTT
few	NA	TRBV27	TRBJ2-5	CASSLSGALPRTQYF	TGTGCCAGCAGTTTATCGGGGGCGCTCCCCAGGACCCAGTACTTC
few	TRBD2	TRBV5-1	TRBJ2-1	CASSLGITSGGSIYNEQFF	TGCGCCAGCAGCTTGGGGATCACTAGCGGGGGATCCATCTACAATGAGCAGTTCTTC
NA	TRBD2	TRBV4-1	TRBJ2-1	CASSHGKGLAGSYNEQFF	TGCGCCAGCAGCCATGGCAAAGGGCTAGCGGGGTCCTACAATGAGCAGTTCTTC
NA	NA	TRBV14	TRBJ2-3	CASSSAGDYTDTQYF	TGTGCCAGCAGTAGCGCTGGGGATTACACAGATACGCAGTATTTT
NA	NA	TRBV12-3/TRBV12-4	TRBJ1-5	CASSFSSKLNQPQHF	TGTGCCAGCAGTTTCAGCTCGAAGTTGAATCAGCCCCAGCATTTT
few	NA	TRBV7-9	TRBJ1-4	CASTQGLQRKKLFF	TGTGCCAGCACGCAGGGGCTCCAAAGGAAAAAACTGTTTTTT
few	NA	TRBV5-5	TRBJ2-1	CASSLAWDTQFF	TGTGCCAGCAGCTTGGCATGGGACACTCAGTTCTTC
NA	TRBD2	TRBV20-1	TRBJ2-1	CSAWTSGANEQFF	TGCAGTGCCTGGACTAGCGGGGCTAATGAGCAGTTCTTC
few	TRBD1	TRBV4-1	TRBJ2-1	CASSRKGQGSYNEQFF	TGCGCCAGCAGCCGTAAGGGACAGGGGAGCTACAATGAGCAGTTCTTC
NA	TRBD2	TRBV7-8	TRBJ2-3	CANSLGGLATDTQYF	TGTGCCAACTCTCTGGGCGGACTAGCAACAGATACGCAGTATTTT
NA	NA	TRBV5-1	TRBJ2-3	CASSRGKAGRIDTDTQYF	TGCGCCAGCAGCCGGGGTAAGGCGGGGCGAATTGACACAGATACGCAGTATTTT
NA	NA	TRBV27	TRBJ2-7	CASSLFLPGGEQYF	TGTGCCAGCAGTTTATTTTTACCTGGCGGCGAGCAGTACTTC
few	TRBD2	TRBV28	TRBJ2-1	CSTRGANEQFF	TGCTCCACGCGGGGGGCCAATGAGCAGTTCTTC
many	NA	TRBV10-3	TRBJ1-5	CAISDSYSNQPQHF	TGTGCCATCAGTGACAGTTATAGCAATCAGCCCCAGCATTTT
many	NA	TRBV11-2	TRBJ2-7	CASSLAGQRYEQYF	TGTGCCAGCAGCTTAGCGGGACAACGTTACGAGCAGTACTTC
NA	NA	TRBV29-1	TRBJ2-2	CSARSGGFGTGELFF	TGCAGCGCGCGATCTGGGGGATTCGGCACCGGGGAGCTGTTTTTT
once	NA	TRBV2	TRBJ1-5	CASGGNRLSNQPQHF	TGTGCCAGTGGTGGAAACAGGTTAAGCAATCAGCCCCAGCATTTT
many	NA	TRBV5-6	TRBJ1-2	CASSFWGNGGYTF	TGTGCCAGCAGCTTTTGGGGAAACGGTGGCTACACCTTC
NA	NA	TRBV5-1	TRBJ2-5	CASSPGLRPLTQYF	TGCGCCAGCAGCCCTGGACTACGTCCGTTGACCCAGTACTTC
few	NA	TRBV5-6	TRBJ1-5	CASSSVWRWWQPQHF	TGTGCCAGCAGCTCGGTTTGGAGGTGGTGGCAGCCCCAGCATTTT
NA	TRBD2	TRBV20-1	TRBJ2-3	CSALLAGGGVTQYF	TGCAGTGCCCTCCTAGCGGGGGGGGGAGTTACGCAGTATTTT
few	NA	TRBV10-3	TRBJ2-3	CAISESRSGPTTDTQYF	TGTGCCATCAGTGAGTCAAGGTCGGGGCCTACCACAGATACGCAGTATTTT
NA	TRBD1	TRBV7-3	TRBJ2-2	CASSPKTGINTGELFF	TGTGCCAGCAGTCCCAAGACAGGGATTAACACCGGGGAGCTGTTTTTT
many	NA	TRBV27	TRBJ2-3	CASSLTWTSTDTQYF	TGTGCCAGCAGTCTTACTTGGACCAGCACAGATACGCAGTATTTT
NA	NA	TRBV28	TRBJ2-7	CASSPLRKPDSLDLYEQYF	TGTGCCAGCAGCCCGTTGCGTAAACCGGACAGCCTCGACCTCTACGAGCAGTACTTC
NA	NA	TRBV11-2	TRBJ2-7	CASSIRTATKVYEQYF	TGTGCCAGCAGCATTCGGACAGCCACTAAAGTCTACGAGCAGTACTTC
few	TRBD2	TRBV2	TRBJ2-5	CASSGAGGPVQHF	TGTGCCAGCAGTGGAGCGGGGGGCCCAGTTCAGCACTTC
NA	NA	TRBV7-9	TRBJ2-3	CASSPGRTNPYNTQYF	TGTGCCAGCAGCCCGGGCCGAACTAATCCATATAATACGCAGTATTTT
NA	TRBD1	TRBV5-5	TRBJ1-4	CASRGQDVEKLFF	TGTGCCAGCAGGGGACAGGATGTGGAAAAACTGTTTTTT
once	TRBD2	TRBV12-3/TRBV12-4	TRBJ2-3	CASSLRLLAGDPDTQYF	TGTGCCAGCAGTTTGAGGTTACTAGCGGGGGACCCAGATACGCAGTATTTT
NA	NA	TRBV4-1	TRBJ1-2	CASSRVGYGDNYGYTF	TGCGCCAGCAGCAGAGTGGGGTACGGAGATAACTATGGCTACACCTTC
NA	NA	TRBV27	TRBJ1-2	CASSRFGVAYGYTF	TGTGCCAGCAGTAGATTTGGGGTTGCCTATGGCTACACCTTC
few	NA	TRBV4-2	TRBJ2-4	CASSQDSKLLAKNIQYF	TGTGCCAGCAGCCAAGATTCGAAGCTCCTAGCCAAAAACATTCAGTACTTC
NA	TRBD1	TRBV20-1	TRBJ2-7	CSAIPQRQGTYEQYF	TGCAGTGCTATCCCTCAGCGACAGGGTACCTACGAGCAGTACTTC
NA	TRBD1	TRBV5-1	TRBJ1-1	CASSPRQGESTEAFF	TGCGCCAGCAGCCCCAGACAGGGTGAGAGCACTGAAGCTTTCTTT
few	TRBD2	TRBV5-1	TRBJ2-1	CASSFLSGYSSYNEQFF	TGCGCCAGCAGCTTCCTTAGCGGGTATAGCTCCTACAATGAGCAGTTCTTC
NA	TRBD2	TRBV20-1	TRBJ2-1	CSARGRLIAGSVEQFF	TGCAGTGCTAGAGGACGACTAATAGCGGGGTCGGTTGAGCAGTTCTTC
NA	NA	TRBV12-3/TRBV12-4	TRBJ2-4	CASTFSGLTGNIQYF	TGTGCCAGCACTTTCTCCGGGTTAACGGGAAACATTCAGTACTTC
NA	NA	TRBV4-2	TRBJ2-1	CASSPPETNRYNEQFF	TGTGCCAGCAGCCCTCCCGAAACAAACAGGTACAATGAGCAGTTCTTC
few	TRBD1	TRBV18	TRBJ1-2	CASSPDRGGRYTF	TGTGCCAGCTCACCCGACAGGGGTGGACGCTACACCTTC
NA	TRBD1	TRBV20-1	TRBJ2-5	CSARVPGTGFGETQYF	TGCAGTGCTAGAGTCCCCGGGACAGGGTTTGGAGAGACCCAGTACTTC
few	TRBD1	TRBV4-1	TRBJ1-4	CASSQEGGGGREKLFF	TGCGCCAGCAGCCAAGAGGGGGGAGGGGGCAGGGAAAAACTGTTTTTT
many	NA	TRBV7-9	TRBJ1-5	CASSTDQPQHF	TGTGCCAGCAGCACAGATCAGCCCCAGCATTTT
NA	NA	TRBV4-3	TRBJ2-2	CASSQDPPGAANTGELFF	TGCGCCAGCAGCCAAGACCCCCCTGGAGCCGCGAACACCGGGGAGCTGTTTTTT
NA	NA	TRBV11-1	TRBJ2-2	CASSFTFNTWTANTGELFF	TGTGCCAGCAGCTTTACCTTTAATACTTGGACAGCGAACACCGGGGAGCTGTTTTTT